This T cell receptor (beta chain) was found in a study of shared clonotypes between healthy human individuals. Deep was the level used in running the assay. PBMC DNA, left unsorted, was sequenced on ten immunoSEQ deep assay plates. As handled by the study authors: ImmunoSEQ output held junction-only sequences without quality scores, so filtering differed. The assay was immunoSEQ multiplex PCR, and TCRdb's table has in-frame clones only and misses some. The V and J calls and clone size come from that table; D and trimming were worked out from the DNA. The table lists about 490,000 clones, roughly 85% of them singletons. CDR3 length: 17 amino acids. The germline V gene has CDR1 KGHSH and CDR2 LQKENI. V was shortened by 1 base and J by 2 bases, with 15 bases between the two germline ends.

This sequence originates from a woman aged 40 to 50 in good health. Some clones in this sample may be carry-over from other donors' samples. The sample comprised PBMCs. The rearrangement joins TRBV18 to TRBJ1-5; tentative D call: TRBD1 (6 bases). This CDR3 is CASSPQGQTVGNQPQHF. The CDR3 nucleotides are TGTGCCAGCTCACCACAGGGACAAACGGTGGGCAATCAGCCCCAGCATTTT.